Described below is a single T cell receptor (beta chain) sequence and its context. In the library, individual cDNA molecules carried attached unique molecular identifiers. TCRdb analysed the 5' RACE reads with MiXCR anew, one entry per CDR3 protein. The sample has tens of thousands of distinct CDR3 sequences, roughly 16% seen once. The CDR3 consists of 16 residues. Germline V gene data show CDR1 as ENHRY and CDR2 as SYGVKD. V lost 3 bases, J lost 3 bases, and 18 bases lay in between. The record originates from a study of early T cells in non-severe SARS-CoV-2 infection. This TCR was recovered from an adult who was a healthcare worker with PCR-confirmed SARS-CoV-2 infection or an uninfected control (not recorded which). The chain links TRBV10-3 to TRBJ2-7; possibly TRBD1 for D (6 bases). Here the sequenced sample was whole blood, taken at baseline. The CDR3 region is CAISERIGQNFYEQYF. In DNA, the CDR3 is TGTGCCATCAGTGAAAGGATTGGACAGAACTTCTACGAGCAGTACTTC.